The T cell receptor beta chain described here comes from a study of CD8 T cells in ankylosing spondylitis. The CDR3 has 14 amino acids. The V gene's germline CDR1 is SGHTA and CDR2 FQGTGA. V was cut by 0 bases and J by 5 bases, with 7 bases left in between. 5'-RACE, quantitative and with molecular barcodes, yielded the TCR beta libraries. A single record per CDR3 protein comes from TCRdb applying MiXCR to the 5' RACE reads. The sample records tens of thousands of distinct CDR3 sequences, roughly 30% being singletons. As to this clonotype: Its specificity is unknown.

Study results and limitations: Clones that were linked to disease were CD8+ and were relatively rare in peripheral blood. Reactive arthritis synovial fluid and blood previously showed some of these motif variants.

V usage is TRBV7-3 and J usage is TRBJ2-2; D is ambiguous. Source material: blood, either unsorted or a sorted T cell fraction (not recorded which). The TCR comes from a male donor with ankylosing spondylitis or in good health (not recorded which). The CDR3 loop reads CASSLTVQTGELFF. The DNA for the CDR3 is TGTGCCAGCAGCTTAACGGTGCAAACCGGGGAGCTGTTTTTT.